Each of the 9 T cell receptor beta chains below was sequenced from the same sample in a study of shared clonotypes between healthy human individuals. Only in-frame clones appear in the TCRdb table, and some are missing; sequencing was by immunoSEQ multiplex PCR. The table records roughly 2.4 million clones, approximately 94% of them present only once. Sequencing used naive CD4+ T cells sorted from blood. Subset here: CD45RA+ positively selected. Receptors originate from a man between 18 and 29 years old in good health.

This sequence joins TRBV28 and TRBJ1-1; a possible D gene is TRBD1 (6 bases). Trimming took 4 bases from V and 3 from J, leaving 21 bases between them. There are 17 residues in the CDR3. CDR1 MDHEN and CDR2 SYDVKM come from the germline V gene. This CDR3 reads CASSSQGLGGLHTEAFF. CDR3 coding DNA: TGTGCCAGCAGTTCACAGGGCTTAGGGGGTTTGCACACTGAAGCTTTCTTT.

Points on this clone: This sample includes further DNA sequences coding for the same CDR3. This sequence joins TRBV5-1 and TRBJ1-1; D is unresolved. Trimming took 2 bases from V and 1 from J, leaving 6 bases between them. The germline gives CDR1 SGHRS, CDR2 YFSETQ. CDR3 size: 13 residues. DNA for the CDR3: TGCGCCAGCAGCTTTTTACAGAACACTGAAGCTTTCTTT. It codes for CASSFLQNTEAFF.

V is TRBV4-1 and J is TRBJ2-1; D gene ambiguous. The CDR3 is 16 residues long. Per the germline V gene, CDR1 is MGHRA and CDR2 is YSYEKL. V lost 3 bases and J 8 bases, leaving 20 bases between the germline ends. CDR3 sequence reads: CASSQEDTGTLYEQFF. CDR3 DNA sequence: TGCGCCAGCAGCCAGGAAGACACCGGTACTCTATATGAGCAGTTCTTC.

CDR3 residues: CASSHTSGLDYEQYF. The CDR3 nucleotides are TGTGCCAGCAGTCACACCTCGGGACTAGACTACGAGCAGTACTTC. The J gene is TRBJ2-7, the V gene TRBV6-5, with 8 bases fitting TRBD2. The CDR3 loop spans 15 amino acids. The junction had 9 bases not matched to a gene; V was cut back by 5 bases and J by 3 bases. Germline V lookup: CDR1 MNHEY, CDR2 SVGAGI.

The rearrangement joins TRBV2 to TRBJ2-2; a weak D match, TRBD1 (5 bases). Germline V gene data show CDR1 as SNHLY and CDR2 as FYNNEI. The CDR3 is 13 amino acids. Trimming removed 0 bases from V and 7 bases from J, with 6 bases in between. CDR3 bases: TGTGCCAGCAGTGAAGCGGGGCTCGGGGAGCTGTTTTTT. Translated: CASSEAGLGELFF.

The chain recombines TRBV10-2 with TRBJ2-7; D not resolved. Germline V lookup: CDR1 WSHSY, CDR2 SAAADI. The V gene lost 2 bases and the J gene lost 9 bases, with 5 bases spanning the gap. The CDR3 is 10 amino acids. CDR3 DNA: TGCGCCAGCAGTGAGGTGGTGCAGTACTTC. It codes for CASSEVVQYF.

V and J are TRBV5-6 and TRBJ2-5; 9 nucleotides align to TRBD1. CDR3 size: 13 residues. Germline V gene sequence: CDR1 SGHDT, CDR2 YYEEEE. V was pared by 4 bases and J by 5 bases, with 3 bases of the junction left unmatched. In DNA, the CDR3 is TGTGCCAGCAGCCGGGACAGGGTGGAGACCCAGTACTTC. It codes for CASSRDRVETQYF.

CDR3 sequence reads: CASSSSVTSTDTQYF. CDR3 in DNA: TGTGCCAGCAGTTCGTCAGTAACCTCCACAGATACGCAGTATTTT. V and J are TRBV6-1 and TRBJ2-3; D not resolved. Germline loops: CDR1 MNHNS, CDR2 SASEGT. This CDR3 has 15 amino acids. V lost 5 bases and J lost 2, with 14 bases in between.

The rearrangement links TRBV29-1 to TRBJ1-1; possible D gene TRBD1, 5 bases. V dropped 7 bases and J dropped 1 base, with 10 bases sitting between them. The CDR3 spans 12 residues. Germline values: CDR1 SQVTM, CDR2 ANQGSEA. CDR3 loop: CSATEWNTEAFF. The CDR3 nucleotides read TGCAGCGCGACAGAATGGAACACTGAAGCTTTCTTT.